This T cell receptor (beta chain) was observed in a study of control samples from healthy donors and cancer patients. The CDR3 sequence is 17 residues long. Looked up from germline, CDR1 is MDHEN and CDR2 is SYDVKM. V shed 6 bases, J shed 4 bases, and the junction held 13 bases outside the gene matches. The protocol was immunoSEQ multiplex PCR, while the TCRdb copy is restricted to in-frame clones and leaves out a portion. Of over 10,000 clones in the sample, roughly 93% were seen once. Sequencing input: PBMCs. The sequence was collected from a man older than 75 with lung cancer. The chain couples TRBV28 to TRBJ1-5; TRBD1 aligns across 9 bases. This CDR3 reads CASSSPTGGGMNQPQHF. The CDR3, as DNA: TGTGCCAGCAGCTCACCCACAGGGGGCGGAATGAATCAGCCCCAGCATTTT.